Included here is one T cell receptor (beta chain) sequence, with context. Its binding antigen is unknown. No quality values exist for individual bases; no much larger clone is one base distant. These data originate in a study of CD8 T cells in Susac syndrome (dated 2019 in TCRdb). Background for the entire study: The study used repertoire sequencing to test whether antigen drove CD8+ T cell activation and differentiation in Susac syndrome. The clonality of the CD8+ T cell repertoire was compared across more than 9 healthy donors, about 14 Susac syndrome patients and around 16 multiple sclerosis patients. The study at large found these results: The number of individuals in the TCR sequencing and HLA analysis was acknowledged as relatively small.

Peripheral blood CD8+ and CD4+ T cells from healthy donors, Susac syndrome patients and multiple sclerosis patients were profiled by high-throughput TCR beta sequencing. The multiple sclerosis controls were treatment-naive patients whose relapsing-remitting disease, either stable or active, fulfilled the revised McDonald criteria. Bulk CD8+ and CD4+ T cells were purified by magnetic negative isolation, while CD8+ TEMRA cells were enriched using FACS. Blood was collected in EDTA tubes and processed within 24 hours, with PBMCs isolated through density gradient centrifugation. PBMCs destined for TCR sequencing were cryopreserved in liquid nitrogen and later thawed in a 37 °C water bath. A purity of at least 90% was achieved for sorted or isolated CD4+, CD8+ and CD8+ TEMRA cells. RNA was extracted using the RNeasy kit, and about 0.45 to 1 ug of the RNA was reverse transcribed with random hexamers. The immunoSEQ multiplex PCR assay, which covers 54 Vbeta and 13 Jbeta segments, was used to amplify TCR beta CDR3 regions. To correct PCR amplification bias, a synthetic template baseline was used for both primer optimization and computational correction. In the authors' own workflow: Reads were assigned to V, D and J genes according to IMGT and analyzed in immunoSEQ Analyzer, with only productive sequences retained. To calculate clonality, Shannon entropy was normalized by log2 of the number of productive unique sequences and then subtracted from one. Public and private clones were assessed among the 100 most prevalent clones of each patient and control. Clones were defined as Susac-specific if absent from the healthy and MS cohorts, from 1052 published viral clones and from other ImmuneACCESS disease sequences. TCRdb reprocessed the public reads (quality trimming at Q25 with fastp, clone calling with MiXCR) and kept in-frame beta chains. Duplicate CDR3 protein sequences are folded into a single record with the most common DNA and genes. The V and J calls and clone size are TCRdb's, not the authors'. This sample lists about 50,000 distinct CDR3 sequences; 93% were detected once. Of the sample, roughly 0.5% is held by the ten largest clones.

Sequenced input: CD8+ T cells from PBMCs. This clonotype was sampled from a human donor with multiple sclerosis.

CDR3 loop: CASSESGATLSYEQYF. The sequence in DNA is TGCGCCAGCAGTGAGTCGGGCGCGACTCTCTCCTACGAGCAGTACTTC. The chain is made from TRBV10-2 and TRBJ2-7; the D gene is not confidently resolved. From the cysteine through the phenylalanine, the CDR3 covers 16 amino acids. The retained sequence is limited to the CDR3, 48 bases, with the frame set at the first base. CDR1 and CDR2, looked up from the germline V gene, are WSHSY and SAAADI. V gives up 0 bases and J gives up 0 bases, and the segment between their germline ends measures 12 bases.